What follows are 8 T cell receptor beta chains derived from one specimen sequenced in a study of T cell responses to AZD1222 COVID-19 vaccine. This table comes from immunoSEQ multiplex PCR, and its TCRdb copy is limited to in-frame clones, with some not included. The sample has 200,000 or so clones, approximately 93% seen once; the top ten hold approximately 1%. Sample: peripheral blood, taken 28 days after the second AZD1222 dose. The receptors derive from an adult who received the AZD1222 COVID-19 vaccine.

The chain carries TRBV24-1 and TRBJ2-7, with D tentatively TRBD1 (5 bases). This CDR3 contains 10 residues. The germline V gene has CDR1 KGHDR and CDR2 SFDVKD. Deletions cut 12 bases from V and 6 bases from J, with 11 bases between. The CDR3 sequence: CAPQGGEQYF. CDR3 DNA: TGTGCCCCCCAGGGTGGCGAGCAGTACTTC.

The V gene is TRBV20-1, the J gene TRBJ1-1, with a possible D match to TRBD1 (6 bases). Trimming took off 3 bases at V and 11 bases at J, with 16 bases between the two ends. Germline loops: CDR1 DFQATT, CDR2 SNEGSKA (reference sequence). CDR3 size: 12 residues. The DNA for the CDR3 is TGCAGTGCTAGTGTGGGAAAAGGGGGGGCTTTCTTT. Translated, it gives CSASVGKGGAFF.

This chain links TRBV6-1 with TRBJ2-1; perhaps D is TRBD1 or TRBD2 (6 bases each). V was cut by 3 bases and J by 0 bases, with 15 bases left in between. The CDR3 runs to 17 residues. Germline loops: CDR1 MNHNS, CDR2 SASEGT. The CDR3: CASSDRLGGRSYNEQFF. CDR3 coding DNA: TGTGCCAGCAGTGATCGGCTCGGGGGCCGCTCCTACAATGAGCAGTTCTTC.

The chain is built from TRBV6-5 and TRBJ1-2; no reliable D call. Trimming removed 2 bases from V and 4 bases from J, with 14 bases in between. Per the germline V gene, CDR1 is MNHEY and CDR2 is SVGAGI. This CDR3 contains 15 residues. The CDR3 nucleotides are TGTGCCAGCAGTTACCCCAAGCTACGGGGCTATGGCTACACCTTC. This encodes CASSYPKLRGYGYTF.

The genes are TRBV2 and TRBJ2-5; no clear D gene. Germline CDR1 reads SNHLY; CDR2 reads FYNNEI. The V end was cut by 7 bases, the J end by 1 base, with 4 bases between. This CDR3 spans 11 amino acids. The CDR3 coding sequence is TGTGCCAGCAAAATCCAAGAGACCCAGTACTTC. Its translation is CASKIQETQYF.

The chain recombines TRBV12-3 or TRBV12-4 with TRBJ1-5; the D is unclear. The V and J ends lost 5 bases and 3 bases respectively, with 8 bases between them. This CDR3 comprises 13 residues. CDR3 residues: CASSNGDNQPQHF. DNA for the CDR3: TGTGCCAGCAGTAACGGGGACAATCAGCCCCAGCATTTT.

The rearrangement links TRBV9 to TRBJ1-1, with D possibly matching TRBD1 (5 bases). V was cut by 0 bases and J by 4 bases, with 16 bases left in between. Per the germline V gene, CDR1 is SGDLS and CDR2 is YYNGEE. The CDR3 sequence is 16 residues long. CDR3 loop: CASSVASGGSGTEAFF. In nucleotides, the CDR3 is TGTGCCAGCAGCGTAGCTTCGGGGGGGAGCGGCACTGAAGCTTTCTTT. The full variable domain, rest sourced from reference TRBV9 and TRBJ1-1, is DSGVTQTPKHLITATGQRVTLRCSPRSGDLSVYWYQQSLDQGLQFLIQYYNGEERAKGNILERFSAQQFPDLHSELNLSSLELGDSALYFCASSVASGGSGTEAFFGQGTRLTVV.

This clone was counted once. This chain connects TRBV6-5 to TRBJ1-2; 9 nucleotides match TRBD1. The germline V gene has CDR1 MNHEY and CDR2 SVGAGI. The J segment lost 7 bases and the V segment lost 8 bases, leaving 8 bases of the junction unmatched. The CDR3 runs 13 residues. Here the CDR3 DNA reads TGTGCCAGCCGGGAAACAGGGGGCTCTGGCTACACCTTC. As protein: CASRETGGSGYTF.